This entry is about one T cell receptor beta chain. This entry comes from a study of Graves' ophthalmopathy and Graves' hyperthyroidism. Exclusion covered patients with other autoimmune diseases or uncontrolled infections (as well as pregnancy or lactation). Beta-chain TCR CDR3 regions were amplified from RNA transcripts. An initial RT-PCR round employing HTBI primers preceded a second-round multiplex PCR. TCRdb passed the multiplex PCR reads through MiXCR, listing each CDR3 protein once. The sample contains just over 600,000 distinct CDR3 sequences, about 20% of which appear only once. CDR1 ENHRY and CDR2 SYGVKD come from the germline V gene. V lost 11 bases and J lost 4, with 24 bases in between. This CDR3 is 15 amino acids long.

The V and J genes are TRBV10-3 and TRBJ2-7; D perhaps matches TRBD1 (6 bases). This TCR derives from a young woman with stable Graves' hyperthyroidism. Some clones in this sample may be carry-over from other donors' samples. The specimen was peripheral blood. The CDR3 region is CAASVGQGRLYEQYF. In DNA, the CDR3 is TGTGCCGCATCAGTGGGGCAGGGGCGCCTATACGAGCAGTACTTC.